A selection of T cell receptor beta chains follows, all from one sample in a study of graft-versus-host responses after intestinal transplantation. Using immunoSEQ multiplex PCR, the repertoire was profiled, and TCRdb retains in-frame clones only, with some absent. The sample contains about 10,000 clones, more than 85% of which appear only once. The sample in question was PBMCs, obtained roughly 64 days after transplant. These receptor sequences come from a human patient who received an intestinal transplant, so some T cells may come from the graft donor. Both conserved end residues are part of each CDR3. The order of the fields is V gene, D gene, J gene, clone size, CDR3 protein, CDR3 DNA. D genes are given only for firm matches. Expanded clones are given a class, and other clones once, few, many or no size at all.

>TRBV4-1|.|TRBJ1-5|.
CASSQETGDNQPQHF
TGCGCCAGCAGCCAAGAAACTGGGGATAATCAGCCCCAGCATTTT
>TRBV6-6|.|TRBJ2-7|once
CASSAKFREQYF
TGTGCCAGCAGTGCCAAATTCCGCGAGCAGTACTTC
>TRBV5-1|TRBD1|TRBJ1-5|.
CASSLGTGGLQPQHF
TGCGCCAGCAGCTTAGGGACAGGGGGTCTTCAGCCCCAGCATTTT
>TRBV11-2|TRBD2|TRBJ2-1|.
CASSLDLRLAEYNEQFF
TGTGCCAGCAGCTTAGATCTTAGACTAGCGGAGTACAATGAGCAGTTCTTC
>TRBV6-5|TRBD2|TRBJ2-1|.
CASSYGGREGRYEQFF
TGTGCCAGCAGTTACGGGGGGCGGGAGGGCCGGTATGAGCAGTTCTTC
>TRBV28|.|TRBJ2-5|.
CASSFKAGKRETQYF
TGTGCCAGCAGTTTCAAAGCGGGCAAACGGGAGACCCAGTACTTC
>TRBV2|TRBD1|TRBJ2-1|.
CASSVDRGAYNEQFF
TGTGCCAGCAGCGTGGACAGGGGTGCCTACAATGAGCAGTTCTTC
>TRBV27|.|TRBJ1-2|.
CASSPSGGPYGYTF
TGTGCCAGCAGTCCCTCGGGGGGCCCTTATGGCTACACCTTC
>TRBV4-1|.|TRBJ2-1|.
CASSQALDRAYNEQFF
TGCGCCAGCAGCCAAGCCTTAGACCGGGCCTACAATGAGCAGTTCTTC
>TRBV5-6|.|TRBJ2-7|.
CASSGGSNYEQYF
TGTGCCAGCAGCGGAGGATCAAATTACGAGCAGTACTTC
>TRBV7-3|.|TRBJ2-7|.
CASSLGSGPSYEQYF
TGTGCCAGCAGCTTAGGGAGCGGGCCCTCCTACGAGCAGTACTTC
>TRBV6-6|.|TRBJ2-1|.
CASSYPGTNSYNEQFF
TGTGCCAGCAGTTACCCCGGGACAAACTCCTACAATGAGCAGTTCTTC
>TRBV7-3|.|TRBJ2-5|.
CASSFRGKFWETQYF
TGTGCCAGCAGCTTCCGCGGGAAGTTTTGGGAGACCCAGTACTTC
>TRBV5-6|.|TRBJ1-6|.
CASSLSGNSPLHF
TGTGCCAGCAGCTTGTCAGGGAATTCACCCCTCCACTTT
>TRBV25-1|.|TRBJ1-4|.
CASSLILPGGEKLFF
TGTGCCAGCTCCCTGATCCTCCCCGGGGGTGAAAAACTGTTTTTT
>TRBV9|.|TRBJ2-7|.
CASSPRPYEQYF
TGTGCCAGCAGCCCCCGTCCCTACGAGCAGTACTTC
>TRBV28|.|TRBJ1-1|.
CASSRTPIGRTEAFF
TGTGCCAGCAGTAGGACACCAATTGGGAGGACTGAAGCTTTCTTT
>TRBV19|.|TRBJ1-4|.
CASTLRTSNNEKLFF
TGTGCCAGTACCCTACGGACATCAAATAATGAAAAACTGTTTTTT
>TRBV19|.|TRBJ1-1|.
CASSFMRTVRNTEAFF
TGTGCCAGTAGTTTTATGCGGACCGTCCGAAACACTGAAGCTTTCTTT
>TRBV7-8|.|TRBJ2-1|.
CASSLVWTSYNEQFF
TGTGCCAGCAGCCTCGTCTGGACCTCCTACAATGAGCAGTTCTTC
>TRBV9|.|TRBJ1-1|.
CASSALLTETEAFF
TGTGCCAGCAGCGCCTTATTGACAGAAACTGAAGCTTTCTTT
>TRBV19|.|TRBJ2-1|.
CASSIGAFGTANEQFF
TGTGCCAGTAGTATAGGGGCGTTCGGGACCGCCAATGAGCAGTTCTTC
>TRBV19|.|TRBJ2-1|once
CASRDTRSYNEQFF
TGTGCCAGTAGGGACACCCGCTCCTACAATGAGCAGTTCTTC
>TRBV5-4|TRBD2|TRBJ2-1|.
CANGGESYNEQFF
TGTGCCAACGGGGGGGAGTCCTACAATGAGCAGTTCTTC
>TRBV28|.|TRBJ2-1|once
CASSPGNEQFF
TGTGCCAGCAGTCCCGGAAATGAGCAGTTCTTC
>TRBV6-1|.|TRBJ1-1|.
CASSETPGMNTEAFF
TGTGCCAGCAGTGAGACGCCTGGGATGAACACTGAAGCTTTCTTT
>TRBV18|TRBD1|TRBJ1-1|.
CASSDRENTEAFF
TGTGCCAGCTCCGACAGGGAGAACACTGAAGCTTTCTTT
>TRBV6-6|.|TRBJ1-2|.
CASSNPGYGYTF
TGTGCCAGCAGCAATCCAGGGTATGGCTACACCTTC
>TRBV5-8|TRBD2|TRBJ2-7|.
CASSSGFTSDSSYEQYF
TGTGCCAGCAGCTCCGGATTTACTAGCGACTCCTCCTACGAGCAGTACTTC
>TRBV21-1|.|TRBJ2-1|few
CASSATDGSCSYNEQFF
TGTGCCAGCAGCGCAACAGATGGGAGTTGCTCCTACAATGAGCAGTTCTTC
>TRBV11-2|.|TRBJ2-5|.
CASSPGGEETQYF
TGTGCCAGCAGCCCCGGGGGTGAGGAGACCCAGTACTTC
>TRBV18|TRBD2|TRBJ2-1|large
CASSPTSGTYNEQFF
TGTGCCAGCTCGCCTACTAGCGGGACTTACAATGAGCAGTTCTTC
>TRBV28|.|TRBJ1-1|.
CASSLSGRNTEAFF
TGTGCCAGCAGTTTATCAGGGAGGAACACTGAAGCTTTCTTT
>TRBV20-1|.|TRBJ2-1|.
CSAQDSNEQFF
TGCAGTGCCCAGGACAGTAATGAGCAGTTCTTC
>TRBV9|TRBD2|TRBJ2-5|.
CARGSGRAEETQYF
TGTGCCAGGGGGAGCGGGAGGGCGGAAGAGACCCAGTACTTC
>TRBV6-5|.|TRBJ1-2|.
CASSRQNRVGDGYTF
TGTGCCAGCAGTCGGCAGAACAGGGTTGGGGATGGCTACACCTTC
>TRBV28|.|TRBJ2-7|.
CASSLTTYEQYF
TGTGCCAGCAGTTTAACGACCTACGAGCAGTACTTC
>TRBV7-9|.|TRBJ2-7|.
CAVAEEQYF
TGTGCAGTAGCAGAAGAGCAGTACTTC
>TRBV28|TRBD1|TRBJ1-2|once
CASTQQGTGRLSNYGYTF
TGTGCCAGCACCCAACAAGGGACAGGGAGACTTTCAAACTATGGCTACACCTTC
>TRBV11-2|TRBD2|TRBJ2-3|.
CASSLGSAGGDTQYF
TGTGCCAGCAGCTTAGGATCAGCGGGAGGAGATACGCAGTATTTT
>TRBV7-2|TRBD1|TRBJ1-5|.
CASSSDRGLLPQHF
TGTGCCAGCAGCTCGGACAGGGGGCTACTGCCCCAGCATTTT
>TRBV6-9|.|TRBJ1-5|once
CASSAINQPQHF
TGTGCCAGCAGTGCGATAAATCAGCCCCAGCATTTT
>TRBV11-2|TRBD2|TRBJ2-1|.
CASSPSLAGGYNEQFF
TGTGCCAGCAGCCCTAGTTTAGCGGGAGGGTACAATGAGCAGTTCTTC
>TRBV7-2|.|TRBJ2-7|.
CASSLGGWVGYEQYF
TGTGCCAGCAGCTTAGGGGGTTGGGTTGGCTACGAGCAGTACTTC
>TRBV27|.|TRBJ2-7|.
CASDPPPWGPTYEQYF
TGTGCCAGCGACCCCCCCCCATGGGGGCCTACCTACGAGCAGTACTTC
>TRBV4-3|.|TRBJ2-7|.
CASSQVRDGSYEQYF
TGCGCCAGCAGCCAAGTCCGGGACGGTTCCTACGAGCAGTACTTC
>TRBV5-8|TRBD1|TRBJ1-3|.
CASSGGQGGNTIYF
TGTGCCAGCAGCGGGGGACAGGGCGGAAACACCATATATTTT
>TRBV6-5|TRBD1|TRBJ2-7|.
CASSSGTADYEQYF
TGTGCCAGCAGCTCCGGGACAGCGGACTACGAGCAGTACTTC
>TRBV7-8|.|TRBJ1-2|.
CASSLNDGGDYGYTF
TGTGCCAGCAGCTTAAACGACGGGGGCGACTATGGCTACACCTTC